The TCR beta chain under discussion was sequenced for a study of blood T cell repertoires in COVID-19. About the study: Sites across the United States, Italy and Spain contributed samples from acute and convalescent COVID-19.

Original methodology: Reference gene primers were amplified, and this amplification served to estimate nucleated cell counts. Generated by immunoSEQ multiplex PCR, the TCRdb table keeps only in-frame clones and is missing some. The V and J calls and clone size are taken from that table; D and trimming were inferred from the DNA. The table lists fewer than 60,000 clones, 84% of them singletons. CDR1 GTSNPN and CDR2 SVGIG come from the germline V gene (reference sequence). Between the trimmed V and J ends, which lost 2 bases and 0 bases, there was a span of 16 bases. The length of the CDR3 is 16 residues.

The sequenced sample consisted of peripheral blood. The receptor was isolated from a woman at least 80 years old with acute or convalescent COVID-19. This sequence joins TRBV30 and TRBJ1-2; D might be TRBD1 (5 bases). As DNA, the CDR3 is TGTGCCTGGAGTCCAATTCGACAGTTAGCTAACTATGGCTACACCTTC. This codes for CAWSPIRQLANYGYTF.